One sample yielded the 23 T cell receptor beta chains listed below, sequenced in a study of technical replicates of blood from several donors. Data came from immunoSEQ multiplex PCR; TCRdb stores just in-frame clones and leaves some out. This table holds about 83,000 clones, approximately 94% found once. Sequencing used T cells isolated from PBMCs. These receptors were obtained from a human donor in good health.

V usage is TRBV14 and J usage is TRBJ2-1; TRBD2 might be the D (5 bases). This CDR3 is built from 17 residues. V dropped 4 bases and J dropped 9 bases, with 25 bases sitting between them. Germline lookup yields CDR1 SGHDN and CDR2 FVKESK. The CDR3 loop reads CASSPSLSTLRGGEQFF. The CDR3 DNA is TGTGCCAGCAGCCCAAGTTTATCCACTCTCCGGGGTGGTGAGCAGTTCTTC.

V and J are TRBV15 and TRBJ2-2; 7 nucleotides align to TRBD2. With 3 bases clipped from V and 5 bases from J, the junction kept 6 bases outside the gene matches. The germline CDR1 and CDR2 sequences are LNHNV and YYDKDF (reference sequence). CDR3 size: 15 residues. CDR3 nucleotide sequence: TGTGCCACCAGCAGGGCTCTAGCGGAAACCGGGGAGCTGTTTTTT. It encodes CATSRALAETGELFF.

The rearrangement links TRBV5-1 to TRBJ2-3; 10 bases line up with TRBD1. Germline values: CDR1 SGHRS, CDR2 YFSETQ. This CDR3 has 15 amino acids. V lost 4 bases and J lost 1; bases outside the gene matches: 3. CDR3 amino acids: CASSRGTGGTDTQYF. CDR3 DNA: TGCGCCAGCAGCAGAGGGACAGGGGGCACAGATACGCAGTATTTT.

The chain joins TRBV10-1 to TRBJ2-7, with D perhaps matching TRBD2 (5 bases). The CDR3 runs 13 residues. Trimming took 6 bases from V and 3 from J, leaving 12 bases between them. Germline CDR1 and CDR2: WNHNN and SYGVQD (reference sequence). DNA for the CDR3: TGCGCCAGCAGCCTGATGGCGGGCTACGAGCAGTACTTC. It yields the protein CASSLMAGYEQYF.

The chain carries TRBV11-2 and TRBJ2-1; 9 bases line up with TRBD2. Germline assignment: CDR1 SGHAT and CDR2 FQNNGV. J lost 6 bases, V lost 1 base, and 10 bases had no gene match. The CDR3 is 17 amino acids. The CDR3 DNA is TGTGCCAGCAGCTTAGTAATTTTGCGGGGGGGTAGCAATGAGCAGTTCTTC. This codes for CASSLVILRGGSNEQFF.

The chain links TRBV19 to TRBJ2-1, with TRBD2 identical over 8 bases. Per the germline V gene, CDR1 is LNHDA and CDR2 is SQIVND (reference sequence). V trimming: 3 bases; J trimming: 5 bases; junction bases outside the gene matches: 6. There are 15 residues in the CDR3. CDR3 DNA: TGTGCCAGTAGTATTGGGGCGGGGGGAAACAATGAGCAGTTCTTC. Translated: CASSIGAGGNNEQFF.

This chain uses TRBV7-8 with TRBJ2-1; TRBD2 is a possible D gene (7 bases). Trimming took 2 bases from V and 8 from J, leaving 10 bases between them. The CDR3 loop spans 13 amino acids. Germline assignment: CDR1 SGHVS and CDR2 FQNEAQ. Here the CDR3 reads CASSLRGAHEQFF. The CDR3 nucleotides read TGTGCCAGCAGCTTACGGGGGGCGCATGAGCAGTTCTTC.

The chain couples TRBV5-1 to TRBJ2-2; weak D call: TRBD1 (6 bases). V was clipped by 4 bases and J by 4 bases, with 11 bases between them. Germline CDR1 reads SGHRS; CDR2 reads YFSETQ. The CDR3 loop spans 14 amino acids. This CDR3 reads CASSSNRVTGELFF. CDR3 nucleotide sequence: TGCGCCAGCAGCAGCAACAGGGTCACCGGGGAGCTGTTTTTT.

The gene calls are TRBV6-4 and TRBJ1-5; 12 nucleotides match TRBD1. The junction had 16 bases not matched to a gene; V was cut back by 9 bases and J by 4 bases. The CDR3 totals 18 residues. Germline CDR1 reads MRHNA; CDR2 reads SNTAGT. The CDR3 nucleotides are TGTGCCAGAAATCTACTTAGGGACAGGGGGCGGCTGAATCAGCCCCAGCATTTT. The encoded protein is CARNLLRDRGRLNQPQHF.

This clone was picked up one time. The chain joins TRBV6-6 to TRBJ2-1, with D perhaps matching TRBD1 (5 bases). Deletions cut 4 bases from V and 8 bases from J, with 9 bases between. The germline gives CDR1 MNHNY, CDR2 SVGAGI (reference sequence). The CDR3 is made up of 12 amino acids. The CDR3 loop is CASSSFRDEQFF. DNA of the CDR3: TGTGCCAGCAGTTCCTTCAGGGATGAGCAGTTCTTC.

This chain uses TRBV4-2 with TRBJ1-4; no clear D. Between the trimmed V and J ends, which lost 4 bases and 0 bases, there was a span of 9 bases. Germline CDR1 is LGHNA and CDR2 is YNFKEQ. The CDR3 is made up of 15 amino acids. CDR3 coding DNA: TGTGCCAGCAGCCCTCTCCCCCCAACTAATGAAAAACTGTTTTTT. It codes for CASSPLPPTNEKLFF.

V is TRBV12-5 and J is TRBJ1-2, with TRBD1 matching over 9 bases. CDR3 size: 18 residues. The ends lost 6 bases at V and 2 bases at J; junction bases unmatched: 16. Germline assignment: CDR1 LGHNT and CDR2 FRNRAP. CDR3 sequence: CASGSILSGTGINYGYTF. CDR3 in DNA: TGTGCTAGTGGGTCAATTTTATCCGGGACAGGGATCAACTATGGCTACACCTTC.

The chain recombines TRBV11-2 with TRBJ2-7; TRBD2 agrees at 7 bases. The J segment lost 3 bases and the V segment lost 4 bases, leaving 9 bases of the junction unmatched. There are 15 residues in the CDR3. Germline lookup yields CDR1 SGHAT and CDR2 FQNNGV. This CDR3 reads CASSSIQRDYYEQYF. The CDR3 region has the DNA TGTGCCAGCAGCTCCATCCAAAGGGACTACTACGAGCAGTACTTC.

This chain joins TRBV7-9 and TRBJ2-2; D might be TRBD1 (5 bases). The ends were cut back, 6 bases at V and 4 bases at J, with 9 bases in the middle. Per the germline V gene, CDR1 is SEHNR and CDR2 is FQNEAQ (reference sequence). This CDR3 has 13 residues. This CDR3 is CASSPTGTGELFF. CDR3 in DNA: TGTGCCAGCAGTCCAACAGGCACCGGGGAGCTGTTTTTT.

J is TRBJ1-5 and V is TRBV7-9; D uncertain. V dropped 4 bases and J dropped 3 bases, with 4 bases sitting between them. Germline CDR1 reads SEHNR; CDR2 reads FQNEAQ (reference sequence). CDR3 length: 12 residues. The CDR3 coding sequence is TGTGCCAGCAGCTCCTACAATCAGCCCCAGCATTTT. It yields the protein CASSSYNQPQHF.

V and J are TRBV11-1 and TRBJ1-1; D gene ambiguous. CDR3 length equals 15 residues. Germline CDR1 and CDR2: SGHAT and FQDESV (reference sequence). V was pared by 5 bases and J by 3 bases, with 16 bases between. The CDR3 spells CASSRLAEEYTEAFF. DNA for the CDR3: TGTGCCAGCAGCCGCCTCGCTGAGGAGTACACTGAAGCTTTCTTT.

This rearrangement joins TRBV5-4 to TRBJ2-1, with D possibly matching TRBD2 (5 bases). V was trimmed by 3 bases and J by 14 bases, leaving 15 bases between them. The CDR3 has 12 residues. Germline V lookup: CDR1 SGHNT, CDR2 YYREEE (reference sequence). CDR3 sequence reads: CASSSNRWREFF. As DNA, the CDR3 is TGTGCCAGCAGCTCTAATAGATGGCGGGAGTTCTTC. The full variable domain, rest sourced from reference TRBV5-4 and TRBJ2-1, is ETGVTQSPTHLIKTRGQQVTLRCSSQSGHNTVSWYQQALGQGPQFIFQYYREEENGRGNFPPRFSGLQFPNYSSELNVNALELDDSALYLCASSSNRWREFFGPGTRLTVL.

The chain couples TRBV6-5 to TRBJ1-2; 10 bases map to TRBD1. The CDR3 consists of 14 residues. With 6 bases clipped from V and 7 bases from J, the junction kept 8 bases outside the gene matches. Germline loops: CDR1 MNHEY, CDR2 SVGAGI. The CDR3: CASSPGTGVSGYTF. The DNA for the CDR3 is TGTGCCAGCAGCCCTGGGACAGGGGTGTCTGGCTACACCTTC.

J is TRBJ2-6 and V is TRBV19, with D possibly matching TRBD1 (6 bases). V lost 6 bases and J lost 2, with 14 bases in between. This CDR3 spans 16 amino acids. Looked up from germline, CDR1 is LNHDA and CDR2 is SQIVND (reference sequence). The CDR3 sequence is CASSRRQDAGANVLTF. CDR3 DNA: TGTGCCAGTAGCCGAAGACAGGATGCTGGGGCCAACGTCCTGACTTTC.

The V and J genes are TRBV2 and TRBJ2-3; 7 bases are shared with TRBD2. The CDR3 length is 15 residues. V shed 0 bases and J 4 bases; nucleotides not matched to a gene: 4. From germline, CDR1 is SNHLY and CDR2 FYNNEI. CDR3 region: CASSEALRGADTQYF. CDR3 bases: TGTGCCAGCAGTGAAGCGCTTCGGGGGGCAGATACGCAGTATTTT. Based on the CDR3 plus reference TRBV2 and TRBJ2-3, the full variable domain is EPEVTQTPSHQVTQMGQEVILRCVPISNHLYFYWYRQILGQKVEFLVSFYNNEISEKSEIFDDQFSVERPDGSNFTLKIRSTKLEDSAMYFCASSEALRGADTQYFGPGTRLTVL.

The chain combines TRBV5-1 with TRBJ1-1, with 8 positions matching TRBD1. Looked up from germline, CDR1 is SGHRS and CDR2 is YFSETQ. The junction had 5 bases not matched to a gene; V was cut back by 0 bases and J by 1 base. This CDR3 is 16 amino acids long. The CDR3 here is CASSLDPGQGNTEAFF. For the CDR3, the DNA is TGCGCCAGCAGCTTGGATCCAGGACAGGGGAACACTGAAGCTTTCTTT. Filled out from reference TRBV5-1 and TRBJ1-1, the complete variable domain reads KAGVTQTPRYLIKTRGQQVTLSCSPISGHRSVSWYQQTPGQGLQFLFEYFSETQRNKGNFPGRFSGRQFSNSRSEMNVSTLELGDSALYLCASSLDPGQGNTEAFFGQGTRLTVV.

This chain links TRBV10-2 with TRBJ1-2; 7 bases are shared with TRBD1. This CDR3 region has 15 residues. The germline gives CDR1 WSHSY, CDR2 SAAADI. After removal of 2 bases from V and 7 bases from J, the junction contained 10 bases not matched to a gene. The CDR3 nucleotides read TGCGCCAGCAGTGAGCCTAGGACAGGAATATTTGGCTACACCTTC. Protein: CASSEPRTGIFGYTF.

The chain links TRBV2 to TRBJ2-3; TRBD1 aligns across 11 bases. Per germline, CDR1 SNHLY and CDR2 FYNNEI. The CDR3 has 15 residues. The V gene end was trimmed by 5 bases and the J gene end by 1 base; junction bases not matched to a gene: 2. The CDR3 spells CASSPGQGGTDTQYF. The DNA of the CDR3 is TGTGCCAGCAGTCCGGGACAGGGGGGCACAGATACGCAGTATTTT.